The clone carrying this T cell receptor (beta chain) turned up a few times. Its specificity is not known. The data were taken from a study of cytomegalovirus exposure and HLA in healthy donors. Across the whole study: The 120 or so validation repertoires used a platform that matched the one used for the approximately 700 first-cohort repertoires, as a later analysis reported.

Libraries were prepared by immunoSEQ multiplex PCR; TCRdb keeps only in-frame clonotypes and omits some of them. The sample lists around 170,000 clones, about 88% occurring once. Study-level results: It was confirmed in vitro that a few of the CMV-associated chains were specific for CMV antigens.

This receptor was identified in a man younger than 30 in good health and CMV-seronegative. Sample: PBMCs.

Here the CDR3 reads CASSEGAGFYGYTF. CDR3 in DNA: TGTGCCAGCAGTGAAGGGGCAGGTTTCTATGGCTACACCTTC. The J gene is TRBJ1-2, the V gene TRBV6-1; D gene unclear. V dropped 1 base and J dropped 4 bases, with 10 bases sitting between them. The CDR3 is made up of 14 amino acids. Germline V gives CDR1 MNHNS, CDR2 SASEGT.